Each of the 17 T cell receptor beta chains below was sequenced from the same sample in a study of cytomegalovirus exposure and HLA in healthy donors. The PCR made use of 60 Vbeta and 13 Jbeta primers. TCRdb's copy holds only in-frame clones and misses some; the assay was immunoSEQ multiplex PCR. Of about 160,000 clones listed, 79% were seen once; the top ten hold approximately 2.3%. The sequenced material came from PBMCs. These receptors all stem from a man aged 35 to 55 in good health and CMV-seronegative.

V is TRBV18 and J is TRBJ2-5; D is possibly TRBD2 (5 bases). Germline loops: CDR1 KGHSH, CDR2 LQKENI. The CDR3 loop spans 14 amino acids. V shed 6 bases and J shed 5 bases, with 16 bases lying between them. The CDR3 coding sequence is TGTGCCAGCTCCCCAAGCGGCCTGGGGGAGACCCAGTACTTC. The encoded protein is CASSPSGLGETQYF.

The V and J genes are TRBV10-2 and TRBJ1-1, with a weak D call TRBD1 (6 bases). Germline V gene lookup returns CDR1 WSHSY and CDR2 SAAADI. The CDR3 extends over 14 amino acids. V was trimmed by 2 bases and J by 3 bases, leaving 10 bases between them. This CDR3 is CASSEIGGDTEAFF. Here the CDR3 DNA reads TGCGCCAGCAGTGAGATTGGGGGCGACACTGAAGCTTTCTTT.

The J gene is TRBJ2-1, the V gene TRBV5-1, with 11 bases matching TRBD2. CDR3 size: 14 residues. Germline loops: CDR1 SGHRS, CDR2 YFSETQ. V lost 4 bases, J lost 9 bases, and 6 bases stayed unmatched. CDR3 residues: CASSRDGTSGEQFF. CDR3 sequence (DNA): TGCGCCAGCAGCCGGGACGGGACTAGCGGTGAGCAGTTCTTC.

The chain couples TRBV7-6 to TRBJ1-5, with D uncertain. The CDR3 is 15 amino acids. V shed 5 bases and J shed 5 bases, with 16 bases lying between them. Germline lookup yields CDR1 SGHVS and CDR2 FNYEAQ. CDR3 sequence (DNA): TGTGCCAGCAGCCCGACTGGTTGGAGGGATCAGCCCCAGCATTTT. The encoded protein is CASSPTGWRDQPQHF.

This chain links TRBV28 with TRBJ2-1; 10 bases line up with TRBD2. The V and J ends lost 2 bases and 6 bases, in that order; junction bases with no gene match: 4. The germline CDR1 and CDR2 sequences are MDHEN and SYDVKM. The CDR3 is 15 residues long. The CDR3 nucleotides are TGTGCCAGCAGTTTACGCCTAGCGGGAGTCAATGAGCAGTTCTTC. Translating gives CASSLRLAGVNEQFF.

This chain connects TRBV28 to TRBJ1-2, with TRBD1 matching over 7 bases. CDR3 length: 11 residues. V gave up 11 bases and J gave up 10 bases; unmatched junction bases: 10. CDR1 is MDHEN, CDR2 SYDVKM, per germline. The CDR3 coding sequence is TGTGCCGTTGAGGGACAGATTGACTACACCTTC. It yields the protein CAVEGQIDYTF.

This chain uses TRBV7-6 with TRBJ2-7; no clear D. V lost 5 bases and J lost 3, with 17 bases in between. The CDR3 is 15 residues long. CDR1 and CDR2 (germline): SGHVS, FNYEAQ. CDR3 amino acids: CASSPSPPPNYEQYF. CDR3 bases: TGTGCCAGCAGCCCAAGCCCACCCCCCAACTACGAGCAGTACTTC.

The chain combines TRBV21-1 with TRBJ1-1; the table gives TRBD1 as D, unverified against the DNA. TRBV21-1 is a pseudogene. The CDR3 extends over 15 amino acids. The CDR3 region is CASSKVPGINTEAFF. The CDR3 DNA reads as TGTGCCAGCAGCAAAGTTCCAGGGATAAACACTGAAGCTTTCTTT.

J is TRBJ2-5 and V is TRBV30; possibly TRBD2 for D (7 bases). With 1 base removed from V and 2 bases from J, the gap between germline ends came to 17 bases. The CDR3 length is 16 residues. CDR1 is GTSNPN, CDR2 SVGIG, per germline (reference sequence). The CDR3 DNA follows: TGTGCCTGGAGTGGGGGGGGACATCAGATACAAGAGACCCAGTACTTC. Amino acid sequence: CAWSGGGHQIQETQYF.

The chain is built from TRBV19 and TRBJ2-7, with D unresolved. The length of the CDR3 is 12 residues. The germline V gene encodes CDR1 LNHDA and CDR2 SQIVND (reference sequence). The V end was cut by 4 bases, the J end by 6 bases, with 10 bases between. CDR3 coding DNA: TGTGCCAGTAGTACCGGCCCTAGCGAGCAGTACTTC. It specifies CASSTGPSEQYF.

The chain carries TRBV28 and TRBJ2-1, with 8 bases aligning to TRBD2. CDR3 size: 16 residues. Germline assignment: CDR1 MDHEN and CDR2 SYDVKM. V dropped 8 bases and J dropped 2; count of bases not matched to a gene: 11. The CDR3, as DNA: TGTGCCAGCCTTAGTAGGGACGGGAGGGCCTACAATGAGCAGTTCTTC. This codes for CASLSRDGRAYNEQFF.

The chain uses TRBV29-1 and TRBJ2-3, with 9 bases lining up with TRBD2. The CDR3 consists of 14 residues. Trimming took 5 bases from V and 1 from J; bases not matched to a gene: 4. The germline gives CDR1 SQVTM, CDR2 ANQGSEA. CDR3 loop: CSVPSGIGTDTQYF. The CDR3 coding sequence is TGCAGCGTTCCTAGCGGGATTGGCACAGATACGCAGTATTTT.

Comments on this clone: The sample has other DNA sequences that encode this CDR3 too. The chain joins TRBV6-5 to TRBJ2-7, with 7 bases aligning to TRBD1. Germline V CDR1 and CDR2: MNHEY, SVGAGI. V dropped 2 bases and J dropped 2; count of bases not matched to a gene: 3. The CDR3 sequence is 14 residues long. CDR3 loop: CASSYAGGAYEQYF. CDR3 nucleotide sequence: TGTGCCAGCAGTTACGCAGGGGGAGCCTACGAGCAGTACTTC.

This chain joins TRBV10-3 and TRBJ2-5, with D possibly matching TRBD1 (5 bases). Germline V CDR1 and CDR2: ENHRY, SYGVKD. Trimming shortened V by 3 bases and J by 5 bases, and 16 bases separated the two germline ends. The length of the CDR3 is 15 residues. The DNA of the CDR3 is TGTGCCATCAGTGAATCCGGACACCGCGCGGAGACCCAGTACTTC. Translated: CAISESGHRAETQYF.

The CDR3 DNA follows: TGTGCCAGCAGCGTAGAAGCGAGCACAGATACGCAGTATTTT. Amino acid sequence: CASSVEASTDTQYF. The rearrangement links TRBV9 to TRBJ2-3; no clear D. The CDR3 consists of 14 residues. CDR1 and CDR2 (germline): SGDLS, YYNGEE. V was shortened by 0 bases and J by 0 bases, with 5 bases between the two germline ends.

This clone was picked up a small number of times. The chain employs TRBV2 and TRBJ2-5; possibly TRBD2 for D (5 bases). The J call is doubtful: the DNA matches TRBJ2-7 better. The CDR3 runs to 17 residues. Germline lookup yields CDR1 SNHLY and CDR2 FYNNEI. The CDR3 sequence is CASSEDVTGYIPYEQYF. In DNA, the CDR3 is TGTGCCAGCAGTGAAGATGTTACGGGATACATACCCTACGAGCAGTACTTC.

The V call is TRBV10-3, the J call TRBJ2-1, with 10 bases identical to TRBD2. CDR1 and CDR2 from the germline V gene are ENHRY and SYGVKD. This CDR3 has 13 amino acids. V lost 8 bases and J lost 7; bases outside the gene matches: 5. The CDR3 sequence: CAILASGSNEQFF. CDR3 in DNA: TGTGCCATCTTGGCTAGCGGGAGTAATGAGCAGTTCTTC.